This T cell receptor beta chain was sequenced in a study of long-term antiretroviral therapy in people with HIV. Researchers ran immunoSEQ v3.0 at survey level. For each individual sample, sequencing targeted roughly 40,000-55,000 T-cell genomes. Profiling relied on immunoSEQ multiplex PCR, and the TCRdb table lists in-frame clones only, not all of them. Of roughly 30,000 clones detected, about 84% appear once; the ten largest clones hold 7% to 9.5%. Germline V gene data show CDR1 as LNHDA and CDR2 as SQIVND (reference sequence). V lost 8 bases and J lost 10, with 12 bases in between. The CDR3 extends over 11 amino acids. Study findings and constraints: Blood was collected between about 2004 and 2017, possibly under older ART regimens. Increased diversity was seen after ART, yet it remained lower than in transplant donor controls. The clones with expansion before ART were dominant in the repertoire at all time points.

This clone appeared once. Its target is unknown. This specimen was unsorted PBMCs, taken about 5 years after starting antiretroviral therapy. The TCR sequence derives from a middle-aged man with HIV. The chain employs TRBV19 and TRBJ1-3; D is unresolved. The CDR3 DNA sequence: TGTGCCAGTGTAAGGGAAAATACCATATATTTT. Translation gives CASVRENTIYF.